Below, one T cell receptor beta chain is given with its context. Its antigen target is currently unknown. Qualities for individual bases were not recorded, and no much larger clone is one base off. CD8 naive samples consisted of CD45RO-negative cells that were positively selected for CCR7, yielding a CD45RA+CCR7+ population without TemRA cells. The donors were healthy, HIV-negative adults who had no recently reported acute infections or vaccinations. Only Caucasian adults living in Nashville, Tennessee, USA were represented among the donors. Blood was collected by leukapheresis, and PBMCs were isolated by Ficoll-Histopaque density gradient centrifugation and then cryopreserved in liquid nitrogen vapor phase. Analytical flow cytometry was used to check the purity and quantity of each magnetically sorted T cell population. Each sorted fraction had its genomic DNA isolated and then quantified by UV absorbance on a Nanodrop 2000c.

The CDR3, from cysteine to phenylalanine, totals 17 residues. Left in the record is the CDR3 DNA by itself, 51 bases read in frame from the first base. V is shortened by 1 base, J by 5 bases, and the region joining them spans 21 bases. From a lookup of the germline V gene, CDR1 and CDR2 are SGHTA and FQGNSA. Using the deep immunoSEQ assay, multiplex PCR amplified TCR CDR3 regions from genomic DNA. Genomic DNA extracted from each cell subset was distributed evenly over all wells of several immunoSEQ 96-well plates, and each plate served as one replicate. For sorted subsets, each replicate PCR was loaded with roughly 200 ng genomic DNA, equivalent to 25,000 to 35,000 T cell genomes. Purified libraries were quantified with a Qubit 3.0 fluorometer, sized on a Bioanalyzer 2100, and re-quantified with the KAPA Library Quantification kit. Every immunoSEQ 96-well plate was sequenced on a separate single-read 150-cycle Illumina NextSeq 550 flow cell. Processing in the source paper ran as follows. Because only junctional sequences without quality scores were contained in the immunoSEQ output, filtering matching that applied to full-length reads could not be performed. Sequences were annotated with PyIR, a Python wrapper for IgBLAST v1.9, using IMGT germline references to assign V/J genes and CDR3. Any read was removed if the V/J assignment was weak (E-value above 1e-6), the CDR3 was missing, or the read contained stop codons, out-of-frame junctions, or ambiguous translated residues. V3J clonotypes were defined as sequences sharing an identical inferred V gene, J gene, and CDR3 amino acid sequence. The percentage overlap between two repertoires was calculated by dividing the number of shared unique clonotypes by the size of the smaller repertoire. Richness of each repertoire was evaluated using RTK rarefaction, the Chao1 estimator, and Recon v2.1 estimates of unobserved clonotypes. Generation probabilities were computed with OLGA for all TCRbeta clonotypes obtained by the gDNA method from four donors. This immuneACCESS table, as held by TCRdb, lists in-frame sequences with V and J called but not all clones. Of the missing ones, under half trace to an unresolved V gene in checked studies; the others have no known cause. V, J and clone size reflect that table, while D and trimming were determined from the DNA. The table for this sample lists around 1.9 million clones; 90% to 95% of them were counted only once. Under 2% of the sample rests with the top ten.

The data are from a study of shared clonotypes between healthy human individuals (dated by TCRdb to 2018 to 2020). With respect to the entire study: The cohort comprised two women and three men aged 18 to 49 years. Blood TCR repertoires of about five healthy adults were deeply sequenced to estimate repertoire size and the extent of clonotype sharing between individuals. Libraries were prepared and TCR repertoires were sequenced by different laboratories using diverse techniques, in order to increase sequencing depth and limit assay-specific biases. Each donor's leukapheresis produced roughly between roughly 0.85 and 9.5 billion PBMCs. For each donor, CD4 naive and CD4 memory were each given three plates, CD8 naive was given two plates, and CD8 memory was given one plate.

Broader findings and caveats from the paper: Because the study included only a small number of donors, the genetic and exposure-history diversity represented was limited. Sampling was restricted to blood, and TCR repertoires in tissues likely differ from the TCR repertoires found in blood. Estimated clonotype richness was generally larger for naive than for memory subsets. Higher generation probabilities were observed for clonotypes shared by all four sorted-subset donors than for non-shared clonotypes. Sharing across several donors was observed for about 4.8% of naive CD4, over 3% of naive CD8, 2.3% of memory CD4, and approximately 0.41% of memory CD8 clonotypes. Even with the large sequencing depth, rarefaction of the sorted-subset datasets indicated that sequencing was incomplete. Pairwise subsampling led to the expectation that sequencing depth would affect the degree of clonotype sharing among donors.

The sequence is built from TRBV7-2 and TRBJ2-7; TRBD1 could be the D gene, as 6 bases match. The material sequenced was naive CD8+ T cells from PBMCs. The cell subset or site tag for this specimen amounts to: CD45RA+CCR7+. The receptor comes from a man between 18 and 35 years old in good health. Some clones in this sample may be carry-over from other donors' samples. CDR3 protein: CASSLVGGATLGNEQYF. The DNA is as follows: TGTGCCAGCAGCTTAGTTGGGGGCGCGACCCTCGGGAACGAGCAGTACTTC.